These T cell receptor beta chains were read from a single sample in a study of post-analysis software for immune sequencing data. In TCRdb, the PCR reads were re-called with MiXCR into one record per CDR3 protein. The sample consists of some 370,000 distinct CDR3 sequences, about a third of them appearing once. Sequencing used blood. These receptors originate from a girl aged 10-17 years with multiple sclerosis. Both conserved end residues are part of each CDR3. Fields, in order: D gene, clone size, V gene, J gene, CDR3 DNA, CDR3 protein. The D gene is left open where the match is weak. Size is omitted from some rows. Given values are once, few, many or a class for expanded clones.

.	.	TRBV12-3/TRBV12-4	TRBJ2-4	TGTGCCAGCACCCCATTTTCAGACTGGGCCAAAAACATTCAGTACTTC	CASTPFSDWAKNIQYF
.	few	TRBV7-6	TRBJ2-1	TGTGCCAGCAGCTTAGTCCGGGGAGATGAGCAGTTCTTC	CASSLVRGDEQFF
TRBD1	.	TRBV12-3/TRBV12-4	TRBJ2-7	TGTGCCAGCAGATCCCGGACAGGGCGAAGCTCCTACGAGCAGTACTTC	CASRSRTGRSSYEQYF
.	few	TRBV9	TRBJ1-1	TGTGCCAGCAGCGTAGCTCAGGGCACTGAAGCTTTCTTT	CASSVAQGTEAFF
.	few	TRBV6-5	TRBJ1-2	TGTGCCAGCAGCACCCAGGGCGGGGGCTATGGCTACACCTTC	CASSTQGGGYGYTF
.	.	TRBV6-2/TRBV6-3	TRBJ2-7	TGTGCCAGCAGTTCAGGGATACGCGGGGACCCCTACAATGAGCAGTACTTC	CASSSGIRGDPYNEQYF
TRBD2	few	TRBV29-1	TRBJ2-5	TGCAGCGTGGGGGAGGGGACCACGATCCAAGAGACCCAGTACTTC	CSVGEGTTIQETQYF
.	.	TRBV5-1	TRBJ2-7	TGCGCCAGCAGCTTCGAACTGGACCCCGGGACCCAAAACTACGAGCAGTACTTC	CASSFELDPGTQNYEQYF
.	.	TRBV7-2	TRBJ2-3	TGTGCCAGCAGCCGATGGACGGACTCGGGGGATACGCAGTATTTT	CASSRWTDSGDTQYF
.	.	TRBV30	TRBJ2-7	TGTGCCTGGAGTCTAGGCGAGCAGTACTTC	CAWSLGEQYF
.	.	TRBV6-1	TRBJ2-4	TGTGCCAGCAGATCCCTGCAGGGCTCGGACATTCAGTACTTC	CASRSLQGSDIQYF
.	.	TRBV20-1	TRBJ2-1	TGCAGTCCTCTGGGCAATGAGCAGTTCTTC	CSPLGNEQFF
.	.	TRBV6-1	TRBJ2-7	TGTGCCAGCAGTCCCCCGGTTGGGCGAATAAACGAGCAGTACTTC	CASSPPVGRINEQYF
.	.	TRBV7-9	TRBJ2-1	TGTGCCAGCAGCTTAGCCCCGAGCTCCTACAATGAGCAGTTCTTC	CASSLAPSSYNEQFF
.	.	TRBV18	TRBJ1-5	TGTGCCAGCTCACCTGGGCAGGATAGCAATCAGCCCCAGCATTTT	CASSPGQDSNQPQHF
.	few	TRBV7-3	TRBJ1-2	TGTGCCAGCAGCCAGGACGGGTTTACTAACTATGGCTACACCTTC	CASSQDGFTNYGYTF
TRBD1	once	TRBV7-2	TRBJ1-5	TGTGCCAGCAGCCCATACAGGGGGGGCAATCAGCCCCAGCATTTT	CASSPYRGGNQPQHF
.	.	TRBV9	TRBJ1-1	TGTGCCAGCAGCGTAAACAGTGTATCGACCACTGAAGCTTTCTTT	CASSVNSVSTTEAFF
.	.	TRBV6-1	TRBJ1-1	TGTGCCAGCAGTGAAGACGGGGTATCGAACACTGAAGCTTTCTTT	CASSEDGVSNTEAFF
.	.	TRBV29-1	TRBJ2-5	TGCAGCTACTCCCAGGGAGGCGAGAAAGAGACCCAGTACTTC	CSYSQGGEKETQYF
.	.	TRBV4-1	TRBJ1-6	TGCGCCAGCAGCCAGTCCGCGCTAAGCTCCTATAATTCACCCCTCCACTTT	CASSQSALSSYNSPLHF
TRBD1	.	TRBV29-1	TRBJ2-1	TGCAGCGTCGGACAGGCTCCCTACAATGAGCAGTTCTTC	CSVGQAPYNEQFF
.	few	TRBV4-1	TRBJ1-2	TGCGCCAGCAGCCAAGTCGGCCGGGGAGAGAGAGGCTACACCTTC	CASSQVGRGERGYTF
.	many	TRBV4-2	TRBJ2-1	TGTGCCAGCAGCCAAGATCTAGGGCGTGAGCAGTTCTTC	CASSQDLGREQFF
TRBD2	few	TRBV28	TRBJ2-2	TGTGCCAGCACGGAATATCCCGGGGGGACCGGGGAGCTGTTTTTT	CASTEYPGGTGELFF
.	few	TRBV12-3/TRBV12-4	TRBJ1-5	TGTGCCAGCAGTTTAAGGGAGCGGAATCAGCCCCAGCATTTT	CASSLRERNQPQHF
.	once	TRBV12-3/TRBV12-4	TRBJ1-2	TGTGCCAGCACCTCAGGGTTTCGGGGCTACACCTTC	CASTSGFRGYTF
TRBD1	once	TRBV20-1	TRBJ1-3	TGCAGTGCTAGACCCCCACATCAACAGGGGGCCTCTGGAAACACCATATATTTT	CSARPPHQQGASGNTIYF
.	.	TRBV27	TRBJ2-7	TGTGCCAGCAGTTTTCCACCATACCACGAGCAGTACTTC	CASSFPPYHEQYF
.	.	TRBV5-4	TRBJ2-7	TGTGCCAGCAGCTTGGTTGCTGACCCCATGGGAGAGCAGTACTTC	CASSLVADPMGEQYF
.	.	TRBV6-5	TRBJ1-6	TGTGCCAGCAGTTACTCTTGGCAGGGTGAATCACCCCTCCACTTT	CASSYSWQGESPLHF
.	.	TRBV25-1	TRBJ2-3	TGTGCCAGCAGTGACCCAGACAGAGATACGCAGTATTTT	CASSDPDRDTQYF
TRBD1	.	TRBV29-1	TRBJ1-1	TGCAGCGTGGACAGGGGGCAGGGCACTGAAGCTTTCTTT	CSVDRGQGTEAFF
.	.	TRBV12-3/TRBV12-4	TRBJ1-5	TGTGCCAGCAGTATGACAGAAACTCAGCCCCAGCATTTT	CASSMTETQPQHF
.	few	TRBV6-2/TRBV6-3	TRBJ2-3	TGTGCCAGCAGTTACAAGGCAGGGGAAGGAGATACGCAGTATTTT	CASSYKAGEGDTQYF
TRBD2	.	TRBV9	TRBJ2-1	TGTGCCAGCAGCGAGAACCCGGGACTAGCCTACAATGAGCAGTTCTTC	CASSENPGLAYNEQFF